This T cell receptor (beta chain) derives from a study of T cell responses to AZD1222 COVID-19 vaccine. General study points: The breadth and depth of Spike-specific TCRs increased once two AZD1222 doses had been given.

This CDR3 contains 15 residues. Per the germline V gene, CDR1 is MNHEY and CDR2 is SMNVEV (reference sequence). The junction had 6 bases not matched to a gene; V was cut back by 0 bases and J by 5 bases. This clone was seen a handful of times. Its antigen is still unknown. Measured with immunoSEQ multiplex PCR; TCRdb has only the in-frame clones, and not every one. The sample records 100,000 to 150,000 clones, 91% being singletons. Source: peripheral blood, taken 28 days after the second AZD1222 dose. The sequence was collected from an adult who received the AZD1222 COVID-19 vaccine. V gene TRBV27 combines with J gene TRBJ1-1; 7 nucleotides align to TRBD1. This CDR3 reads CASSLSGQGGTEAFF. CDR3 nucleotide sequence: TGTGCCAGCAGTTTATCGGGGCAGGGGGGTACTGAAGCTTTCTTT.